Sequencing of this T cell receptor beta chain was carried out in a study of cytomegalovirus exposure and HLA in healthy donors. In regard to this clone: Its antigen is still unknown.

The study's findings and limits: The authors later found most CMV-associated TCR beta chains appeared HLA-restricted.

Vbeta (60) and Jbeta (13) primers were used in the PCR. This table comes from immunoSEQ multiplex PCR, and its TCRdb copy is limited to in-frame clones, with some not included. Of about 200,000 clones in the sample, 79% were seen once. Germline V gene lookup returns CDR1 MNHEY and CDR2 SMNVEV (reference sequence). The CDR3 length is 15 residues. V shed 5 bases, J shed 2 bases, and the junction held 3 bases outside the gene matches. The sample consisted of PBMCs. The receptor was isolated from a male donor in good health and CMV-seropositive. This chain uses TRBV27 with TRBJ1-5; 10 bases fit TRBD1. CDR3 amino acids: CASSVGTGGNQPQHF. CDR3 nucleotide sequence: TGTGCCAGCAGTGTCGGGACAGGGGGCAATCAGCCCCAGCATTTT.